What follows are 2 T cell receptor beta chains derived from one specimen sequenced in a study of cytomegalovirus exposure and HLA in healthy donors. The PCR contained 60 Vbeta and 13 Jbeta primers. The data were produced by immunoSEQ multiplex PCR, yet TCRdb's version contains in-frame clones alone and is incomplete. The table has around 150,000 clones, roughly 80% seen once. Sequencing was carried out using PBMCs. The source is a middle-aged man in good health and CMV-seropositive.

Here the CDR3 reads CASSLATGARVQEQYF. CDR3 nucleotide sequence: TGTGCCAGCAGCTTAGCGACAGGGGCGCGGGTGCAAGAGCAGTACTTC. The V and J genes are TRBV7-9 and TRBJ2-7; 8 bases are a match to TRBD1. There are 16 residues in the CDR3. CDR1 SEHNR and CDR2 FQNEAQ come from the germline V gene (reference sequence). The V gene end was trimmed by 0 bases and the J gene end by 7 bases; junction bases not matched to a gene: 11.

J is TRBJ2-3 and V is TRBV11-2; 11 bases are a match to TRBD1. Germline loops: CDR1 SGHAT, CDR2 FQNNGV. The CDR3 totals 18 residues. The ends lost 5 bases at V and 1 base at J; junction bases unmatched: 11. For the CDR3, the DNA is TGTGCCAGCAGCCCACCCCCTTGGACAGGGGGCGGCACAGATACGCAGTATTTT. This encodes CASSPPPWTGGGTDTQYF.